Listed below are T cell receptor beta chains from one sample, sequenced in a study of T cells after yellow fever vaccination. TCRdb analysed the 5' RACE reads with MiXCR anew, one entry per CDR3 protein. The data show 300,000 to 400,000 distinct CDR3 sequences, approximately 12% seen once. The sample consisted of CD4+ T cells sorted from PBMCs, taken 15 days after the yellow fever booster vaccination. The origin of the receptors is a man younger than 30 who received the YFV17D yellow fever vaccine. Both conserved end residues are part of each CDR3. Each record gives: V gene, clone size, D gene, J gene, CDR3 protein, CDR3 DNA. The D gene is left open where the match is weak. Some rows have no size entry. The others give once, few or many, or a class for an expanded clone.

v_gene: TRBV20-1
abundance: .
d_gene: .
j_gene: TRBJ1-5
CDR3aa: CSAGGAYSNQPQHF
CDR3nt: TGCAGTGCTGGGGGGGCTTATAGCAATCAGCCCCAGCATTTT

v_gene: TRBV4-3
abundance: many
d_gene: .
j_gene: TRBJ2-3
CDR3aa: CASSQENRMMQYF
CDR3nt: TGCGCCAGCAGCCAAGAAAACAGGATGATGCAGTATTTT

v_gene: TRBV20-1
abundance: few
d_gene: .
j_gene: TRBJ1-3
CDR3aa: CSATLGNTIYF
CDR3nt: TGCAGTGCTACGCTCGGAAACACCATATATTTT

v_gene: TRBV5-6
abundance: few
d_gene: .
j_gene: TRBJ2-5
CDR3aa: CASRSLIGTQYF
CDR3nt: TGTGCCAGCAGGTCCCTAATTGGGACCCAGTACTTC

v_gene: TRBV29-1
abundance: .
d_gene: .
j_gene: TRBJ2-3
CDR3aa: CSVEKGLNTDTQYF
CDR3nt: TGCAGCGTTGAAAAGGGCCTGAACACAGATACGCAGTATTTT

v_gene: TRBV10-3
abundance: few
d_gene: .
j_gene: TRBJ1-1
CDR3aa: CAIGGSRNTEAFF
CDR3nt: TGTGCCATCGGTGGCAGTCGGAACACTGAAGCTTTCTTT

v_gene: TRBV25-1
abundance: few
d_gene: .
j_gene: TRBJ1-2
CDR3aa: CASSDPNRAGYTF
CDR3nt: TGTGCCAGCAGTGACCCGAACAGGGCCGGCTACACCTTC

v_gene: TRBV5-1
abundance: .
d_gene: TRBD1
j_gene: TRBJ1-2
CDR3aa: CASSQLTRDRGIYGYTF
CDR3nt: TGCGCCAGCAGCCAACTCACCCGGGACAGGGGGATCTATGGCTACACCTTC

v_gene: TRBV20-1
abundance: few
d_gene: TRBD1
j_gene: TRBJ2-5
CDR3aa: CSAIPGQGIKTQYF
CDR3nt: TGCAGTGCTATACCGGGACAGGGGATAAAGACCCAGTACTTC

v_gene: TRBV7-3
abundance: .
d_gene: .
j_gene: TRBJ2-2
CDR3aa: CASRLENTGELFF
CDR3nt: TGTGCCAGCAGACTTGAAAACACCGGGGAGCTGTTTTTT

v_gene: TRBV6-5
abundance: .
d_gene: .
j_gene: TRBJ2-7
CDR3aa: CATRIPGGYEQYF
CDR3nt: TGTGCCACCCGAATCCCCGGGGGCTACGAGCAGTACTTC

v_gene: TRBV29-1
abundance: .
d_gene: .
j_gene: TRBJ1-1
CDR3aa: CSVEGGFAIGAEAFF
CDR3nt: TGCAGCGTTGAAGGGGGGTTCGCTATTGGGGCTGAAGCTTTCTTT

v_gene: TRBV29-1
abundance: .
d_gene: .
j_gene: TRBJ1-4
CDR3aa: CSVEEHTGELFF
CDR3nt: TGCAGCGTTGAAGAACATACGGGGGAACTGTTTTTT

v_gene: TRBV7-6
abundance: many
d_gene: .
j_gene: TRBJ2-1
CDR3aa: CASSFAQGRWNEQFF
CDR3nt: TGTGCCAGCAGCTTCGCCCAGGGGCGGTGGAATGAGCAGTTCTTC

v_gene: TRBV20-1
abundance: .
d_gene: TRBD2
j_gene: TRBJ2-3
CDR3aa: CSAPGLADTQYF
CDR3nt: TGCAGTGCTCCGGGACTAGCGGATACGCAGTATTTT

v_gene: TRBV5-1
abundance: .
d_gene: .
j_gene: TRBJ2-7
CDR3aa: CASSLERYEQYF
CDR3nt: TGCGCCAGCAGCTTAGAGCGCTACGAGCAGTACTTC

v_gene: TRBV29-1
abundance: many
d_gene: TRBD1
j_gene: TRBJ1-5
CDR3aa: CSVRTGGRNQPQHF
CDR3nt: TGCAGCGTTAGGACAGGAGGGCGCAATCAGCCCCAGCATTTT

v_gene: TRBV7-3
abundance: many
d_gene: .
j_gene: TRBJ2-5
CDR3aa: CASSSGLQETQYF
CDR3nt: TGTGCCAGCAGCTCCGGACTACAAGAGACCCAGTACTTC

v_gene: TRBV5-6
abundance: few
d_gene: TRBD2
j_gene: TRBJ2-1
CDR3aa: CASSRSGGVLREQFF
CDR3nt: TGTGCCAGCAGCCGAAGCGGGGGTGTTCTCAGGGAGCAGTTCTTC

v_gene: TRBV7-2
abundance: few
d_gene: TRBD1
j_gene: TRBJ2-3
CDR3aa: CASTYSGTGFDTQYF
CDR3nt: TGTGCCAGCACCTACAGTGGGACAGGGTTCGATACGCAGTATTTT

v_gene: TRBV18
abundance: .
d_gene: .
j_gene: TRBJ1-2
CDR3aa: CASSPRGEGDGYTF
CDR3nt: TGTGCCAGCTCACCCCGAGGAGAGGGGGATGGCTACACCTTC

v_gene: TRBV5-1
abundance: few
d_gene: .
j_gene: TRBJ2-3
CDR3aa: CASSGGESTDTQYF
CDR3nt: TGCGCCAGCAGCGGCGGGGAGAGCACAGATACGCAGTATTTT

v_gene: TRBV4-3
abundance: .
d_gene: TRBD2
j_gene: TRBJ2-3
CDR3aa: CASSQAGLAASTDTQYF
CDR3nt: TGCGCCAGCAGCCAAGCCGGACTAGCGGCCAGCACAGATACGCAGTATTTT

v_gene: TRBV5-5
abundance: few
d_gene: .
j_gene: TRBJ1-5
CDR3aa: CASSLWGAGQPQHF
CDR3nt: TGTGCCAGCAGCTTATGGGGGGCGGGACAGCCCCAGCATTTT

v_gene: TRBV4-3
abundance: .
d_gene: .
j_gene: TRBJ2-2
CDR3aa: CASSQLPAARNTGELFF
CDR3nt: TGCGCCAGCAGCCAACTCCCCGCGGCAAGGAACACCGGGGAGCTGTTTTTT

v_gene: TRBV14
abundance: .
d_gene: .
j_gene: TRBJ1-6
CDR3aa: CASSLDADFYSPLHF
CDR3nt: TGTGCCAGCAGCCTGGACGCGGACTTTTATTCACCCCTCCACTTT

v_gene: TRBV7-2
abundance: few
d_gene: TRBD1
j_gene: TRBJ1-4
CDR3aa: CASRGGTGRSEGKLFF
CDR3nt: TGTGCCAGCAGAGGCGGGACAGGGAGGAGCGAGGGAAAACTGTTTTTT

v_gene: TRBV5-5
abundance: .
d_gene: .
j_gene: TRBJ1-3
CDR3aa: CASSLQAGGNTIYF
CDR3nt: TGTGCCAGCAGCCTTCAGGCTGGAGGAAACACCATATATTTT

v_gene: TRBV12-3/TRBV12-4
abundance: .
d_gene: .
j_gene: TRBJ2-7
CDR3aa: CASSWASYEQYF
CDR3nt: TGTGCCAGCAGCTGGGCAAGCTACGAGCAGTACTTC

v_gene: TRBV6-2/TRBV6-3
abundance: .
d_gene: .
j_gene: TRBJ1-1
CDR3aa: CASSLDRYTEAFF
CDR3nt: TGTGCCAGCAGTCTAGACAGATACACTGAAGCTTTCTTT

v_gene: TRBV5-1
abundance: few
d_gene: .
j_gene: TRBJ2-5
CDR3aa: CASRRRGQEETQYF
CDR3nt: TGCGCCAGCAGAAGGAGGGGTCAAGAAGAGACCCAGTACTTC

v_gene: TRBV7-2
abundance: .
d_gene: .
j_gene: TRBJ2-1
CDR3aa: CASSLAGREQFF
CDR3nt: TGTGCCAGCAGCTTAGCAGGTCGGGAGCAGTTCTTC

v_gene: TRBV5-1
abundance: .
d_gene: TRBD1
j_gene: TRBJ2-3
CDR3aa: CASSLGQGGADTQYF
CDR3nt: TGCGCCAGCAGCTTGGGACAGGGTGGGGCAGATACGCAGTATTTT

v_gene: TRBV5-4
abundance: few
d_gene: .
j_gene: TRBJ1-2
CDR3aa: CASSPLVGGHNYGYTF
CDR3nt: TGTGCCAGCAGCCCCCTGGTGGGGGGCCACAACTATGGCTACACCTTC

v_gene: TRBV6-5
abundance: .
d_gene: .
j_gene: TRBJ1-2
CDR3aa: CASSNGGNYGYTF
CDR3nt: TGTGCCAGCAGTAACGGAGGAAACTATGGCTACACCTTC

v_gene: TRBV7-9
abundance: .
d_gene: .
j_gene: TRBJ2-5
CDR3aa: CASSLRRGGVTQYF
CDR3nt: TGTGCCAGCAGCTTAAGGCGGGGCGGGGTGACCCAGTACTTC

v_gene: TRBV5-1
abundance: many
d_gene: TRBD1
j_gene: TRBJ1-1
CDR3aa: CASSLSQGATEAFF
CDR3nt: TGCGCCAGCAGCTTGAGTCAGGGGGCCACTGAAGCTTTCTTT

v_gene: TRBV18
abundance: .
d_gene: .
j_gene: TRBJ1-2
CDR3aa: CASSPTGTAYGYTF
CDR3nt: TGTGCCAGCTCACCGACCGGGACGGCTTATGGCTACACCTTC

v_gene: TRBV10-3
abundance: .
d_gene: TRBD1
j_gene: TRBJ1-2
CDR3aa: CAISARQGSHGYTF
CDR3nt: TGTGCCATCAGTGCTAGACAGGGAAGCCATGGCTACACCTTC

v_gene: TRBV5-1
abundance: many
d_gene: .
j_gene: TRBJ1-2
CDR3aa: CASSLVERDPYGYTF
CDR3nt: TGCGCCAGCAGCTTAGTAGAGAGAGACCCCTATGGCTACACCTTC

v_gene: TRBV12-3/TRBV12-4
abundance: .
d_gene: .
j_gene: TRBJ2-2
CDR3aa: CASTRGGGTGEMFF
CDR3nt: TGTGCCAGCACCCGGGGAGGGGGCACCGGGGAGATGTTTTTT

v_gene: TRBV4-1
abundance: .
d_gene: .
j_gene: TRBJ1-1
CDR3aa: CASSPLGGGGTEAFF
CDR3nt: TGCGCCAGCAGTCCCCTGGGGGGCGGGGGGACTGAAGCTTTCTTT

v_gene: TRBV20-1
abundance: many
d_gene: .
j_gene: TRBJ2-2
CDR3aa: CSAPRPGTGELFF
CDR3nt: TGCAGTGCTCCGAGACCGGGCACCGGGGAGCTGTTTTTT

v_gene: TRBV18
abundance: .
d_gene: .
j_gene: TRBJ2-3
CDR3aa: CASSPRGGAGSDTQYF
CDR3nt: TGTGCCAGCTCACCACGTGGGGGGGCAGGGTCAGATACGCAGTATTTT

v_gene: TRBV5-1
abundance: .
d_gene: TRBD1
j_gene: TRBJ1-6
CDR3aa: CASSNGQGAYNSPLHF
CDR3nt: TGCGCCAGCAGCAACGGACAGGGCGCCTATAATTCACCCCTCCACTTT

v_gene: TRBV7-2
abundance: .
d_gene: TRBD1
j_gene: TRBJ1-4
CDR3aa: CASSLARRTGGEKLFF
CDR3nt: TGTGCCAGCAGCTTAGCAAGGCGGACAGGGGGAGAAAAACTGTTTTTT

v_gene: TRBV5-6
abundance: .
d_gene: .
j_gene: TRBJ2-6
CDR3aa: CASSLAGRISGANVLTF
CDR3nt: TGTGCCAGCAGCTTGGCTGGACGGATCTCTGGGGCCAACGTCCTGACTTTC

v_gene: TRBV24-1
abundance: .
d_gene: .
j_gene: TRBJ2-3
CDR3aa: CATSDDASDTQYF
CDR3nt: TGTGCCACCAGTGATGACGCCTCAGATACGCAGTATTTT

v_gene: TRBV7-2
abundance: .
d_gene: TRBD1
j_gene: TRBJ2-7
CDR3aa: CASSPLTGFEQYF
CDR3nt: TGTGCCAGCAGCCCCCTGACAGGGTTCGAGCAGTACTTC

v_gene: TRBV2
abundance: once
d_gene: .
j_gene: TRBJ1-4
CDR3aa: CASRSAEILFF
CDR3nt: TGTGCCAGCAGGTCGGCCGAAATACTGTTTTTT

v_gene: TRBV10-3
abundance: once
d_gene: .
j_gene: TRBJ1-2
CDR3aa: CAIGAESYGYTF
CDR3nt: TGTGCCATCGGGGCCGAGAGCTATGGCTACACCTTC

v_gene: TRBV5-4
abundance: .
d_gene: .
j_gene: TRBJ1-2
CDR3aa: CASSLRTGGNYGYTF
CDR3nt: TGTGCCAGCAGCTTGCGAACAGGAGGAAACTATGGCTACACCTTC

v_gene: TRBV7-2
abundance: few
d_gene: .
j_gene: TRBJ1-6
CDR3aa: CASSFIGGPNSPLHF
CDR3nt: TGTGCCAGCAGCTTTATTGGCGGCCCAAATTCACCCCTCCACTTT

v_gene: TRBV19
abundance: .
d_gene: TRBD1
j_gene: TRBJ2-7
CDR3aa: CASSAYTGGADYEQYF
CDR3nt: TGTGCCAGTAGTGCCTACACAGGGGGCGCAGACTACGAGCAGTACTTC

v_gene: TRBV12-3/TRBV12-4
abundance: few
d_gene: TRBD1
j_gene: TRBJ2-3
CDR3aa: CASSQGQGDTDTQYF
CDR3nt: TGTGCCAGCAGCCAAGGACAGGGGGACACAGATACGCAGTATTTT

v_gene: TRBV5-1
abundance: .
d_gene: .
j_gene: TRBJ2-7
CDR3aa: CASSFGHPPDEQYF
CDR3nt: TGCGCCAGCAGCTTCGGACACCCGCCGGACGAGCAGTACTTC

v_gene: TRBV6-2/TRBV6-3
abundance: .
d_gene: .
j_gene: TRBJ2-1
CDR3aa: CASSYPRWSPFF
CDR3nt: TGTGCCAGCAGTTACCCTCGATGGTCCCCGTTCTTC

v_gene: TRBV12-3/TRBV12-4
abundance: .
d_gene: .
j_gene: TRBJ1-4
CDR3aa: CAVATNEKLFF
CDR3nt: TGTGCGGTCGCAACTAATGAAAAACTGTTTTTT

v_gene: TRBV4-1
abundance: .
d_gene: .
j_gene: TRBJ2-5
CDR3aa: CASSQARGAQETQYF
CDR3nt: TGCGCCAGCAGCCAAGCCCGGGGGGCCCAAGAGACCCAGTACTTC

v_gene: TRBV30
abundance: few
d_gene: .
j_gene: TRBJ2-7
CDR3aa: CAWSAGRTTEQYF
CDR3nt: TGTGCCTGGAGTGCTGGACGGACTACCGAGCAGTACTTC